This T cell receptor beta chain was captured in a study of blood T cell repertoires in COVID-19. For the study at large: The United States, Italy and Spain provided the acute and convalescent COVID-19 samples.

Data came from immunoSEQ multiplex PCR; TCRdb stores just in-frame clones and leaves some out. The sample comprises about 200,000 clones, around 90% of which are singletons, and 0.82% rests with the top ten. One Seattle source followed patients from active infection through their disease course. The germline CDR1 and CDR2 sequences are MDHEN and SYDVKM. This CDR3 is 15 amino acids long. Losses at the gene ends were 5 bases for V and 3 bases for J; bases not matched to a gene: 7. Sequencing input: peripheral blood. The TCR was taken from a man in his 60s with COVID-19, enrolled during active disease. The rearrangement links TRBV28 to TRBJ1-1; 9 nucleotides align to TRBD1. In nucleotides, the CDR3 is TGTGCCAGCAGTCCCGGACAGGGGCCGGACACTGAAGCTTTCTTT. The encoded protein is CASSPGQGPDTEAFF.